These T cell receptor beta chains were read from a single sample in a study of regulatory T cells in long-lasting Graves disease. TCRdb processed the multiplex PCR reads anew with MiXCR; each CDR3 protein has one entry. The sample has around 460,000 distinct CDR3 sequences, 13% to 15% seen once; the top ten hold 17%. A further study also used this sample, focusing on T cells in Graves' hyperthyroidism and ophthalmopathy.

Sequencing was performed on peripheral blood mononuclear cells (PBMCs), taken at new diagnosis, from a patient treated with antithyroid drugs. Receptors were obtained from a woman aged 45-65 years with Graves disease. CDR3s include the opening cysteine and the closing phenylalanine or tryptophan. The D gene is left open where the match is weak. Clone size is not always given. Where it is, it says once, few, many or a class for expanded clones.

D gene | J gene | V gene | CDR3 length | clone size | CDR3 protein | CDR3 DNA
NA | TRBJ1-5 | TRBV3-1 | 16 | few | CASSQSGGARNQPQHF | TGTGCCAGCAGCCAATCGGGCGGGGCGCGCAATCAGCCCCAGCATTTT
NA | TRBJ2-2 | TRBV28 | 15 | NA | CASSLSRPNTGELFF | TGTGCCAGCAGTTTGAGTCGGCCGAACACCGGGGAGCTGTTCTTT
TRBD1 | TRBJ1-2 | TRBV28 | 17 | many | CASSLASAGGANYGYTF | TGTGCCAGCAGTCTGGCCTCGGCAGGGGGCGCGAACTATGGCTACACCTTC
NA | TRBJ2-1 | TRBV5-1 | 16 | few | CASSLAPERSYNEQFF | TGCGCCAGCAGCTTAGCGCCGGAGAGGTCCTACAATGAGCAGTTCTTC
TRBD2 | TRBJ2-7 | TRBV10-3 | 14 | many | CAITPGLASYEQYF | TGTGCCATCACTCCAGGACTAGCTTCCTACGAGCAGTACTTC
TRBD1 | TRBJ1-6 | TRBV7-6 | 15 | few | CASSLVGQGNSPLHF | TGTGCCAGCAGCTTGGTTGGACAGGGGAATTCACCCCTCCACTTT
NA | TRBJ1-6 | TRBV4-1 | 16 | NA | CASRRMAESYNSPLHF | TGCGCCAGCAGGAGGATGGCAGAATCATATAATTCACCCCTCCACTTT
NA | TRBJ2-6 | TRBV2 | 15 | NA | CASSEWYAGANVLTF | TGTGCCAGCAGTGAATGGTACGCTGGGGCCAACGTCCTGACTTTC
TRBD2 | TRBJ2-3 | TRBV12-3/TRBV12-4 | 15 | many | CASSPRGGNTDTQYF | TGTGCCAGCAGTCCAAGGGGAGGGAACACAGATACGCAGTATTTT
NA | TRBJ1-1 | TRBV12-3/TRBV12-4 | 12 | many | CATQGDTLEAFF | TGTGCCACCCAAGGGGATACCCTTGAAGCTTTCTTT
NA | TRBJ1-1 | TRBV2 | 15 | many | CASSEAMLLNTEAFF | TGTGCCAGCAGTGAAGCGATGCTTCTGAACACTGAAGCTTTCTTT
NA | TRBJ2-2 | TRBV3-1 | 12 | many | CASSKDKGELFF | TGTGCCAGCAGCAAGGACAAGGGGGAGCTGTTTTTT
NA | TRBJ2-1 | TRBV7-9 | 14 | many | CASSLARRGDEQFF | TGTGCCAGCAGCTTAGCGCGTCGGGGCGATGAGCAGTTCTTC
TRBD1 | TRBJ1-2 | TRBV5-5 | 15 | many | CASSLTDRASYGYTF | TGTGCCAGCAGCCTGACGGACAGGGCATCCTATGGCTACACCTTC
NA | TRBJ2-1 | TRBV11-2 | 12 | many | CASSPSRYEQFF | TGTGCCAGCAGCCCTTCGCGATATGAGCAGTTCTTC
NA | TRBJ2-5 | TRBV28 | 14 | many | CASSFELPPGTQYF | TGTGCCAGCAGTTTTGAGCTACCCCCCGGGACCCAGTACTTC
TRBD1 | TRBJ2-5 | TRBV7-9 | 15 | many | CASSMTGTGAGTQYF | TGTGCCAGCAGCATGACCGGGACAGGGGCAGGGACCCAGTACTTC
TRBD2 | TRBJ2-1 | TRBV5-1 | 20 | many | CASSLALAGGPSSSYNEQFF | TGCGCCAGCAGCTTGGCTTTAGCGGGAGGGCCGTCCAGCTCCTACAATGAGCAGTTCTTC
NA | TRBJ2-1 | TRBV27 | 15 | many | CASSFSRLSYNEQFF | TGTGCCAGCAGTTTCTCCAGACTCTCCTACAATGAGCAGTTCTTC
TRBD1 | TRBJ1-1 | TRBV19 | 13 | many | CASKEAGGTEAFF | TGTGCCAGTAAAGAGGCAGGGGGGACTGAAGCTTTCTTT
TRBD2 | TRBJ2-1 | TRBV30 | 16 | many | CAWSPPTSGSYNEQFF | TGTGCCTGGAGTCCCCCAACTAGCGGGAGTTACAATGAGCAGTTCTTC
NA | TRBJ2-2 | TRBV7-9 | 14 | many | CASSLREAAGELFF | TGTGCCAGCAGCTTGAGGGAGGCGGCCGGGGAGCTGTTTTTT
NA | TRBJ2-7 | TRBV2 | 15 | many | CASREGAGTSYEQYF | TGTGCCAGCAGGGAGGGGGCGGGCACCTCCTACGAGCAGTACTTC
NA | TRBJ2-7 | TRBV27 | 14 | many | CASSPTRRSYEQYF | TGTGCCAGCAGTCCCACCCGACGCTCCTACGAGCAGTACTTC
NA | TRBJ2-1 | TRBV28 | 15 | many | CASSFSSGMRNEQFF | TGTGCCAGCAGTTTCTCGAGCGGAATGCGCAATGAGCAGTTCTTC
TRBD2 | TRBJ2-2 | TRBV10-1 | 17 | many | CASSETSGSLSTGELFF | TGCGCCAGCAGTGAGACTAGCGGGAGTCTTTCCACCGGGGAGCTGTTTTTT
TRBD2 | TRBJ2-7 | TRBV29-1 | 16 | many | CSVEERGTSETYEQYF | TGCAGCGTTGAAGAACGAGGGACTAGCGAGACCTACGAGCAGTACTTC
NA | TRBJ1-2 | TRBV2 | 13 | many | CASSEGASYGYTF | TGTGCCAGCTCGGAGGGCGCAAGCTATGGCTACACCTTC
NA | TRBJ2-7 | TRBV6-2/TRBV6-3 | 10 | many | CASSNSEQYF | TGTGCCAGCAGTAACTCCGAGCAGTACTTC
NA | TRBJ2-5 | TRBV18 | 12 | few | CASSDDQETQYF | TGTGCCAGCTCAGACGACCAAGAGACCCAGTACTTC
TRBD1 | TRBJ1-2 | TRBV10-3 | 14 | few | CAIGGDRAMGGYTF | TGTGCCATCGGAGGGGACAGGGCTATGGGCGGCTACACCTTC
NA | TRBJ2-1 | TRBV20-1 | 16 | many | CSARPSSSSGNNEQFF | TGCAGTGCTAGACCCTCCTCAAGTAGCGGCAACAATGAGCAGTTCTTC
NA | TRBJ1-2 | TRBV5-4 | 13 | many | CASNTGTDYGYTF | TGTGCCAGCAACACCGGGACGGACTATGGCTACACCTTC
NA | TRBJ1-4 | TRBV28 | 14 | many | CASRPQPVREKLFF | TGTGCCAGCAGACCACAGCCTGTACGCGAAAAACTGTTTTTT
NA | TRBJ2-7 | TRBV27 | 15 | few | CASSLMGTTSYEQYF | TGTGCCAGCAGTTTAATGGGGACAACCTCCTACGAGCAGTACTTC
NA | TRBJ2-6 | TRBV19 | 14 | few | CASSKTQLPNVLTF | TGTGCCAGTAGTAAGACCCAGTTACCGAACGTCCTGACTTTC
NA | TRBJ2-6 | TRBV11-2 | 17 | many | CASSLDFGVSGANVLTF | TGTGCCAGCAGCTTAGATTTCGGGGTCTCTGGGGCCAACGTCCTGACTTTC
NA | TRBJ1-1 | TRBV28 | 15 | many | CASSAPGTKGTEAFF | TGTGCCAGCAGTGCCCCCGGGACAAAGGGAACTGAAGCTTTCTTT
NA | TRBJ1-5 | TRBV19 | 15 | NA | CASSVEDSSNQPQHF | TGTGCCAGTAGTGTAGAGGACAGTAGCAATCAGCCCCAGCATTTT
NA | TRBJ2-3 | TRBV30 | 12 | many | CAWSLLEDTQYF | TGTGCCTGGAGTCTACTCGAAGATACGCAGTATTTT
TRBD2 | TRBJ2-4 | TRBV28 | 19 | many | CASSPPSGRASLAKNIQYF | TGTGCCAGCAGTCCCCCTAGCGGGAGGGCCTCCCTAGCCAAAAACATTCAGTACTTC
TRBD1 | TRBJ2-5 | TRBV6-1 | 14 | many | CASSPIRGRETQYF | TGTGCCAGCAGCCCCATCAGGGGGCGGGAGACCCAGTACTTC
NA | TRBJ2-5 | TRBV29-1 | 17 | few | CSVILTPPTGVRETQYF | TGCAGCGTTATTTTGACCCCCCCTACGGGAGTGCGGGAGACCCAGTACTTC
TRBD1 | TRBJ2-3 | TRBV29-1 | 15 | many | CSVIPGQGIPDTQYF | TGCAGCGTGATTCCGGGACAGGGAATCCCAGATACGCAGTATTTT
TRBD2 | TRBJ2-7 | TRBV25-1 | 14 | NA | CASEGLAGTYEQYF | TGTGCCTCTGAGGGACTAGCGGGGACCTACGAGCAGTACTTC
NA | TRBJ2-7 | TRBV24-1 | 13 | few | CATSDLVSTMRYF | TGTGCCACCAGTGATTTGGTATCTACGATGAGGTACTTC
NA | TRBJ1-5 | TRBV20-1 | 15 | NA | CSARDRVNSNQPQHF | TGCAGTGCTAGAGATCGGGTTAATAGCAATCAGCCCCAGCATTTT
NA | TRBJ2-7 | TRBV18 | 14 | NA | CASSPPGANYEQYF | TGTGCCAGCTCACCACCGGGGGCCAACTACGAGCAGTACTTC
NA | TRBJ2-7 | TRBV11-1 | 14 | many | CASSLEVGVYEQYF | TGTGCCAGCAGCTTAGAGGTCGGTGTCTACGAGCAGTACTTC
TRBD2 | TRBJ2-3 | TRBV27 | 17 | many | CASSQRASGSWTDTQYF | TGTGCCAGCAGTCAGAGAGCTAGCGGGAGTTGGACAGATACGCAGTATTTT
NA | TRBJ1-6 | TRBV28 | 12 | NA | CASGQGNSPLHF | TGTGCCAGCGGTCAGGGTAATTCACCCCTCCACTTT